Described below is a single T cell receptor (beta chain) sequence and its context. Its matching antigen is unknown. Despite likely unrecorded immune exposures, the donors were nominally healthy at the time of sampling. Vbeta (60) and Jbeta (13) primers were used in the PCR. Measured with immunoSEQ multiplex PCR; TCRdb has only the in-frame clones, and not every one. The sample has about 140,000 clones; over 75% are singletons. This sample is part of a study of cytomegalovirus exposure and HLA in healthy donors. General study results and limits: Earlier analysis yielded a pattern in which most TCR beta V segments were productive about 90% or about 30% of the time.

The sequencing input was PBMCs. This receptor was obtained from a woman aged 40 to 50 in good health and CMV-seronegative.

The CDR3, as DNA: TGCAGCGTTGAGAGCGGACCGACTCCGCGAATTCAGTACTTC. Encoded protein: CSVESGPTPRIQYF. The rearrangement links TRBV29-1 to TRBJ2-4, with D possibly TRBD2 on 5 matching bases. CDR3 length: 14 amino acids. Trimming took off 3 bases at V and 10 bases at J, with 19 bases between the two ends. Germline V gene data show CDR1 as SQVTM and CDR2 as ANQGSEA.